The rows below give T cell receptor beta chains drawn from one sample of a study of cytomegalovirus exposure and HLA in healthy donors. Libraries were prepared by immunoSEQ multiplex PCR; TCRdb keeps only in-frame clonotypes and omits some of them. The repertoire consists of some 110,000 clones, with under 80% occurring once and the leading ten covering about 9.1%. Input material: PBMCs. The receptors derive from a middle-aged woman in good health and CMV-seropositive. Each CDR3 is given with its conserved first and last residue. The D gene is left open where the match is weak. Expanded clones get a size class; other rows say once, few or many, or leave the size out.

d_call | j_call | v_call | clone_size | cdr3_nt | cdr3_aa
NA | TRBJ2-5 | TRBV28 | NA | TGTGCCAGCAGCACCTACTCCGTAGAGACCCAGTACTTC | CASSTYSVETQYF
NA | TRBJ1-2 | TRBV10-3 | NA | TGTGCGACGGCGGGGGCAGAGATAAGCGGCTACACCTTC | CATAGAEISGYTF
NA | TRBJ1-4 | TRBV28 | NA | TGTGCCAGCAGTTTGGCCAAGTCAGGGAATGAAAAACTGTTTTTT | CASSLAKSGNEKLFF
NA | TRBJ2-7 | TRBV2 | once | TGTGCCATGGCCACAGGCGACGAGCAGTACTTC | CAMATGDEQYF
TRBD1 | TRBJ2-3 | TRBV29-1 | NA | TGCAGCGTCCCCGGGACAGGGTACGTTGGCACAGATACGCAGTATTTT | CSVPGTGYVGTDTQYF
NA | TRBJ2-1 | TRBV5-1 | NA | TGCGCCAGCAGCTTGGCTCTACCTCCTGAGCAGTTCTTC | CASSLALPPEQFF
TRBD1 | TRBJ1-6 | TRBV5-4 | NA | TGTGCCAGCAGCATTAGGACAGGGGATAATTCACCCCTCCACTTT | CASSIRTGDNSPLHF
NA | TRBJ2-6 | TRBV5-4 | NA | TGTGCCAGCAGCTTGGGGGCCCCACAGGGAGCTTTAGTCCTGACTTTC | CASSLGAPQGALVLTF
TRBD2 | TRBJ2-1 | TRBV5-8 | NA | TGTGCCAGCAGCCCTAGCGGGAGAATAATCGTCAACAATGAGCAGTTCTTC | CASSPSGRIIVNNEQFF
NA | TRBJ1-2 | TRBV9 | NA | TGTGCCAGCAGCCGACAGGCCCCTAACTATGGCTACACCTTC | CASSRQAPNYGYTF
NA | TRBJ1-1 | TRBV5-1 | NA | TGCGCCAGCAGCTTGAAGAGGGAGAACACTGAAGCTTTCTTT | CASSLKRENTEAFF
NA | TRBJ1-6 | TRBV5-5 | NA | TGTGCCAGCAGCTTGGGGCCGAATTCACCCCTCCACTTT | CASSLGPNSPLHF
NA | TRBJ2-3 | TRBV10-3 | NA | TGTGCCATCAGTGATACTACAGGACAGAAATTCACAGATACGCAGTATTTT | CAISDTTGQKFTDTQYF
TRBD1 | TRBJ1-6 | TRBV2 | NA | TGTGCCAGCAGTCAGGGGGCAATTTCACCCCTCCACTTT | CASSQGAISPLHF
NA | TRBJ2-1 | TRBV27 | NA | TGTGCCAGCGGTGGACAGCCCAATGAGCAGTTCTTC | CASGGQPNEQFF
TRBD1 | TRBJ2-7 | TRBV4-1 | NA | TGCGCCAGCAGCCGGGCAGGGGGCTATATATACGAGCAGTACTTC | CASSRAGGYIYEQYF